A selection of T cell receptor beta chains follows, all from one sample in a study of T cells after yellow fever vaccination. A single record per CDR3 protein comes from TCRdb applying MiXCR to the 5' RACE reads. Counted here are more than 300,000 distinct CDR3 sequences, roughly a tenth occurring once; the ten biggest clones make up under 4%. The sequenced sample was CD4+ T cells sorted from PBMCs, obtained 45 days after the yellow fever booster vaccination. Source of these receptors: a young man who received the YFV17D yellow fever vaccine. CDR3s include the opening cysteine and the closing phenylalanine or tryptophan. The D gene is left open where the match is weak. Clone size is given for some rows only: seen once, a few or many times, or a class if the clone is expanded.

>TRBV5-1|TRBJ2-3|few|-
CASSGGTFLKSDTQYF
TGCGCCAGCAGCGGAGGGACTTTCCTCAAGTCAGATACGCAGTATTTT
>TRBV25-1|TRBJ1-1|few|-
CASSATNFGTEAFF
TGTGCCAGCAGCGCGACAAACTTCGGCACTGAAGCTTTCTTT
>TRBV5-1|TRBJ1-1|many|-
CASSLALGDEAFF
TGCGCCAGCAGCTTGGCCCTGGGGGATGAAGCTTTCTTT
>TRBV7-2|TRBJ2-6|few|TRBD1
CASIPGTGRSGANVLTF
TGTGCCAGCATACCCGGGACAGGGCGCTCTGGGGCCAACGTCCTGACTTTC
>TRBV7-9|TRBJ2-3|many|-
CASIRGASTDTQYF
TGTGCCAGCATCAGGGGTGCTAGCACAGATACGCAGTATTTT
>TRBV20-1|TRBJ2-3|-|TRBD2
CSATTIILADTQYF
TGCAGTGCTACCACTATAATACTAGCGGATACGCAGTATTTT
>TRBV11-2|TRBJ1-4|-|-
CASSRLGQGFPEGKLFF
TGTGCCAGCAGCCGGCTGGGACAAGGCTTTCCGGAAGGAAAACTGTTTTTT
>TRBV4-1|TRBJ2-5|-|TRBD2
CASTLGLAGGQETQYF
TGCGCCAGCACGCTCGGACTAGCGGGGGGGCAAGAGACCCAGTACTTC
>TRBV7-9|TRBJ2-1|many|-
CASTDVGPPAAYNEQFF
TGTGCCAGCACCGACGTGGGTCCGCCTGCGGCCTACAATGAGCAGTTCTTC
>TRBV12-3/TRBV12-4|TRBJ2-6|few|-
CASSRVSSPSGANVLTF
TGTGCCAGCAGTAGGGTCAGCTCACCCTCTGGGGCCAACGTCCTGACTTTC
>TRBV4-3|TRBJ2-7|-|-
CASSQEGAREQYF
TGCGCCAGCAGCCAAGAGGGGGCGAGGGAGCAGTACTTC
>TRBV9|TRBJ2-1|-|-
CASSVGTGVEQFF
TGTGCCAGCAGCGTAGGGACGGGGGTTGAGCAGTTCTTC
>TRBV19|TRBJ1-5|-|TRBD1
CASTPGQGPRSNQPQHF
TGTGCCAGTACCCCGGGACAGGGGCCCCGGAGCAATCAGCCCCAGCATTTT
>TRBV29-1|TRBJ2-3|few|-
CSVNPGALTDTQYF
TGCAGCGTTAACCCTGGGGCCCTCACAGATACGCAGTATTTT
>TRBV7-2|TRBJ2-3|-|TRBD1
CASSSPGTVLTDTQYF
TGTGCCAGCAGCTCTCCGGGGACAGTCCTCACAGATACGCAGTATTTT
>TRBV9|TRBJ2-1|few|TRBD2
CASSVVGSGGYNEQFF
TGTGCCAGCAGCGTAGTAGGTAGCGGGGGCTACAATGAGCAGTTCTTC
>TRBV18|TRBJ1-4|-|-
CASSPGHLEKLFF
TGTGCCAGCTCACCGGGACACCTTGAAAAACTGTTTTTT
>TRBV7-9|TRBJ1-2|few|-
CASSLLQGDGYTF
TGTGCCAGCAGCTTACTACAGGGCGATGGCTACACCTTC
>TRBV29-1|TRBJ2-7|-|-
CSVRLEQTGTGEQYF
TGCAGCGTTAGACTAGAGCAAACGGGAACGGGCGAGCAGTACTTC
>TRBV5-1|TRBJ1-1|many|TRBD1
CASSLDRVDTEAFF
TGCGCCAGCAGCCTGGACAGGGTAGACACTGAAGCTTTCTTT
>TRBV28|TRBJ2-1|-|-
CASSSSAFNEQFF
TGTGCCAGCAGTTCCTCAGCCTTCAATGAGCAGTTCTTC
>TRBV12-3/TRBV12-4|TRBJ2-2|many|TRBD1
CASSPWGQVNTGELFF
TGTGCCAGCAGTCCATGGGGACAGGTGAACACCGGGGAGCTGTTTTTT
>TRBV2|TRBJ2-1|few|TRBD2
CASRPQTSGGARQFF
TGTGCCAGCAGACCACAGACTAGCGGGGGGGCCAGGCAGTTCTTC
>TRBV11-3|TRBJ2-1|-|-
CASSLEYSYNEQFF
TGTGCCAGCAGCTTAGAGTACAGCTACAATGAGCAGTTCTTC
>TRBV28|TRBJ2-2|-|-
CASRAPLAFTGELFF
TGTGCCAGCAGGGCACCACTAGCTTTCACCGGGGAGCTGTTTTTT
>TRBV14|TRBJ2-3|-|TRBD1
CASSPLGQGTDTQYF
TGTGCCAGCAGTCCTTTAGGACAGGGTACAGATACGCAGTATTTT
>TRBV9|TRBJ1-2|-|-
CASSVRPGAYYGYTF
TGTGCCAGCAGCGTAAGACCCGGGGCGTATTATGGCTACACCTTC